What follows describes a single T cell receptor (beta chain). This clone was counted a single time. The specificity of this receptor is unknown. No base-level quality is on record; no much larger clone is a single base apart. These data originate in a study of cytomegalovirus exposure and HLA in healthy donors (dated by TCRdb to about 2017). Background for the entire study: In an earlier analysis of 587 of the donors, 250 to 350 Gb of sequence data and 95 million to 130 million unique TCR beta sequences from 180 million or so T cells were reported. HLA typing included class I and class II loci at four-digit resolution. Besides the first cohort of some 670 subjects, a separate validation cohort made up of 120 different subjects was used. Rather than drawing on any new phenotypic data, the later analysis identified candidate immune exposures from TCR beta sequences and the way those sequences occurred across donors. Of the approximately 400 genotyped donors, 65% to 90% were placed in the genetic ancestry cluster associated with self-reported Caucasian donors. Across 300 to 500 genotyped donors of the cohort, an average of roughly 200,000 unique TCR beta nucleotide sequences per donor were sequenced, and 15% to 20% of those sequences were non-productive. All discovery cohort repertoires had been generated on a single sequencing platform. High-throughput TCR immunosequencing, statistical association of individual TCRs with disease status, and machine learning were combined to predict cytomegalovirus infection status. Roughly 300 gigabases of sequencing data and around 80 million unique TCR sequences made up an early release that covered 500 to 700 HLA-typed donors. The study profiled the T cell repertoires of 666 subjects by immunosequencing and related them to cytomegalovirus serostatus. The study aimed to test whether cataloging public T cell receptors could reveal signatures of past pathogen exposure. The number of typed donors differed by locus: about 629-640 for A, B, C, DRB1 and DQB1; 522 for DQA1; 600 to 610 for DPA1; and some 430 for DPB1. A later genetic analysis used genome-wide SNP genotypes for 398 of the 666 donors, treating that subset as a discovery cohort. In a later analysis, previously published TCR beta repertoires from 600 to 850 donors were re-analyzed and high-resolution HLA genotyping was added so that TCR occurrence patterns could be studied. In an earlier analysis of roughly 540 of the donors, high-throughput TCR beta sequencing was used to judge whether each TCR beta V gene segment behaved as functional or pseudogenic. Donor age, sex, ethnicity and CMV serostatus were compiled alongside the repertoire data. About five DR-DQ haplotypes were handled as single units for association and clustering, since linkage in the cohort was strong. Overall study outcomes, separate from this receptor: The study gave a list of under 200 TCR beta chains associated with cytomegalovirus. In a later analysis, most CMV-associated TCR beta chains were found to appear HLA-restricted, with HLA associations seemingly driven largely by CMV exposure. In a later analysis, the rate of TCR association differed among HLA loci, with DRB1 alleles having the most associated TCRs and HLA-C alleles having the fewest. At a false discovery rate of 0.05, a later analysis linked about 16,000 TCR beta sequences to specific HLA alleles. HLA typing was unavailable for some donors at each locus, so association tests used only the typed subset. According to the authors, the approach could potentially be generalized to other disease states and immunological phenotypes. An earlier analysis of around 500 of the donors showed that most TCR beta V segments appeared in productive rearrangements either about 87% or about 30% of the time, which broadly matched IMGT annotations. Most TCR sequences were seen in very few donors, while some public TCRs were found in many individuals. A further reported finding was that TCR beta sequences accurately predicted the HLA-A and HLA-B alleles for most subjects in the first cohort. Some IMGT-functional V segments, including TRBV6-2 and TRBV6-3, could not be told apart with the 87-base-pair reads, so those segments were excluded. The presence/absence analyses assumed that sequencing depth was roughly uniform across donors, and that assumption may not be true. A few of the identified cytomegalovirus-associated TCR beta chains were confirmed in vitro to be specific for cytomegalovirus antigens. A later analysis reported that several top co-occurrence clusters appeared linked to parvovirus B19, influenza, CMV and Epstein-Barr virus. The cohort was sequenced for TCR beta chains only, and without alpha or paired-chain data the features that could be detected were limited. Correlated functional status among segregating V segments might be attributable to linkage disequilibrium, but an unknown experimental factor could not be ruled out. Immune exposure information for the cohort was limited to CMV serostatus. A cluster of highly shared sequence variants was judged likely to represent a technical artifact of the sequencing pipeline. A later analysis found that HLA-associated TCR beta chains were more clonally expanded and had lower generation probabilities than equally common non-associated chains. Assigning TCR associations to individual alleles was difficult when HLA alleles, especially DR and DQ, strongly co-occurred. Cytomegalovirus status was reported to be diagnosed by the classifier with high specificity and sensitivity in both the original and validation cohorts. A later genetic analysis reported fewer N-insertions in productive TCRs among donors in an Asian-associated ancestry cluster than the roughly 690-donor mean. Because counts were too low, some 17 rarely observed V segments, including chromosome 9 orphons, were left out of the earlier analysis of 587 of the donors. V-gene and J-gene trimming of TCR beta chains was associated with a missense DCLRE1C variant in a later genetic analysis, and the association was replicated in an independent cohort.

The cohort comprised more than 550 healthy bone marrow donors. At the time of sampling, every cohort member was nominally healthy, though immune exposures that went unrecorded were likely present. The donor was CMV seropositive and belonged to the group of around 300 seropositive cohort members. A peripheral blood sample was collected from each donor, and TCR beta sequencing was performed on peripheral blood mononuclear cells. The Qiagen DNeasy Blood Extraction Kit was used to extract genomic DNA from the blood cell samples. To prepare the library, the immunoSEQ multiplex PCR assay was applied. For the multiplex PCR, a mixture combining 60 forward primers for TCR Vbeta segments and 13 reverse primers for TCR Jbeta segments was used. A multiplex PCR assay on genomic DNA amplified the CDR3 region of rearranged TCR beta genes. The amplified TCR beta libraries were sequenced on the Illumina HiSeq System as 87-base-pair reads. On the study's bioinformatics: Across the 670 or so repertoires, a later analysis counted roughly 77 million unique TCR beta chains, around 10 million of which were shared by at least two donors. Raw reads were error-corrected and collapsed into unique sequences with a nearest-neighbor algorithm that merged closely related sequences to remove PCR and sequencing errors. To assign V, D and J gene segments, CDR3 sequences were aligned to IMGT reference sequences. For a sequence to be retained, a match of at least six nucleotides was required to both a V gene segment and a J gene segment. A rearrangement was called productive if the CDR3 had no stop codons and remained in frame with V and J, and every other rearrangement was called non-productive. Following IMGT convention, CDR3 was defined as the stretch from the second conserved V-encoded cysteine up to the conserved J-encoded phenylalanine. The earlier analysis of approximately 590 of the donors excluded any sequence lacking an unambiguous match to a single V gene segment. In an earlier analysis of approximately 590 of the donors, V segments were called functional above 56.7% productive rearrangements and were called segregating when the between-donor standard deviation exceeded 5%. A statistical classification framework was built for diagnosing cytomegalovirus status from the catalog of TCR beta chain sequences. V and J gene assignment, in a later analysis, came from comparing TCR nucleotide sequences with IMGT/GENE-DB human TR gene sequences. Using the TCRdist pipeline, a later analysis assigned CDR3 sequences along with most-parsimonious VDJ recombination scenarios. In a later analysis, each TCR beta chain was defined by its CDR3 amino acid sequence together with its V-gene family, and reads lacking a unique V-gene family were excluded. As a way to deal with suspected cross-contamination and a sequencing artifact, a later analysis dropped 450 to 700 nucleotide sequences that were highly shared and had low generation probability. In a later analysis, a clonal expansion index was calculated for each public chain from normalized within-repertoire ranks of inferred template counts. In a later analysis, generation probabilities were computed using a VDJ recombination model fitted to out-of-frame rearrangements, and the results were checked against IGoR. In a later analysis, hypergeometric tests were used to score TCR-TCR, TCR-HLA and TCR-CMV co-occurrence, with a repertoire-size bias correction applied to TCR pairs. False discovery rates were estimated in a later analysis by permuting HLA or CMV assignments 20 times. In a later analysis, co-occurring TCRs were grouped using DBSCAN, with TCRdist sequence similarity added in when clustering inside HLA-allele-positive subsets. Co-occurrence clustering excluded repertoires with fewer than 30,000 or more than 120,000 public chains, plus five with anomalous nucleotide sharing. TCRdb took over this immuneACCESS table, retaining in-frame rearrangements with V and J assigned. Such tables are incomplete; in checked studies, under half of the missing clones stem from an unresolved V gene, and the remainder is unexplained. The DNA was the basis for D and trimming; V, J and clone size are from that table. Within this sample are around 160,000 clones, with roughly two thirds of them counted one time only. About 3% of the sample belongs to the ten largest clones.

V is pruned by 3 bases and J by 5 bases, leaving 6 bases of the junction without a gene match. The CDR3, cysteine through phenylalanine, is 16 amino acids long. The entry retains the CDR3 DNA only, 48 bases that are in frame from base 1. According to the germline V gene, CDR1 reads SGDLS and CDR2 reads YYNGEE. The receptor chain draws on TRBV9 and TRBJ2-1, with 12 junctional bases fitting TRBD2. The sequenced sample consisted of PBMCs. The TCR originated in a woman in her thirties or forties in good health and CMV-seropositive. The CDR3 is CASSGKGLAGNNEQFF. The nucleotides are TGTGCCAGCAGCGGGAAAGGACTAGCGGGGAACAATGAGCAGTTCTTC.